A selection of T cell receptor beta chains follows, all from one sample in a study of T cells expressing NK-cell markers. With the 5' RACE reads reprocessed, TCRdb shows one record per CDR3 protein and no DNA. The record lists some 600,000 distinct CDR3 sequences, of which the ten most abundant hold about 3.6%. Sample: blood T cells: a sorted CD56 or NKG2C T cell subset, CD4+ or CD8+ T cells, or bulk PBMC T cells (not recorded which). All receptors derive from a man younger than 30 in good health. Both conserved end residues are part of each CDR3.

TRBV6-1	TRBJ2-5	CASSPTVDRETQYF
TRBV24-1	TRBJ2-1	CATSGAFRGDYNEQFF
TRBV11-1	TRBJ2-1	CASSSGHSHRVF
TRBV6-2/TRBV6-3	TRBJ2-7	CASSHILGQGHPSYEQYF
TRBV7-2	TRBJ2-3	CASSLPEAGEDTQYF
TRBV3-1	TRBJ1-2	CASSPLSDRIDGYTF
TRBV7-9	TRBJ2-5	CASSSNRQGLLGETQYF
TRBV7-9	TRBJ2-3	CASSFRQGGYTDTQYF
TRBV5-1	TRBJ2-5	CASSWDRRIQETQYF
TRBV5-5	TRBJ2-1	CASSGLSSGRRGYNEQFF
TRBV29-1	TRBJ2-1	CSVLSGRARNEQFF
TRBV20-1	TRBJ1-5	CSAQDGKDQPQHF
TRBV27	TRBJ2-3	CASSPPTSDTQYF
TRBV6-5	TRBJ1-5	CASGLQPNQPQHF
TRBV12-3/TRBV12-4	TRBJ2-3	CASSSLIQGTDTQYF
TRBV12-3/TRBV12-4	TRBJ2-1	CASRSGTLSLNEQFF
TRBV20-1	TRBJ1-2	CSARRHSGGYTF
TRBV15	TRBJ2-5	CATSRTQGETQYF